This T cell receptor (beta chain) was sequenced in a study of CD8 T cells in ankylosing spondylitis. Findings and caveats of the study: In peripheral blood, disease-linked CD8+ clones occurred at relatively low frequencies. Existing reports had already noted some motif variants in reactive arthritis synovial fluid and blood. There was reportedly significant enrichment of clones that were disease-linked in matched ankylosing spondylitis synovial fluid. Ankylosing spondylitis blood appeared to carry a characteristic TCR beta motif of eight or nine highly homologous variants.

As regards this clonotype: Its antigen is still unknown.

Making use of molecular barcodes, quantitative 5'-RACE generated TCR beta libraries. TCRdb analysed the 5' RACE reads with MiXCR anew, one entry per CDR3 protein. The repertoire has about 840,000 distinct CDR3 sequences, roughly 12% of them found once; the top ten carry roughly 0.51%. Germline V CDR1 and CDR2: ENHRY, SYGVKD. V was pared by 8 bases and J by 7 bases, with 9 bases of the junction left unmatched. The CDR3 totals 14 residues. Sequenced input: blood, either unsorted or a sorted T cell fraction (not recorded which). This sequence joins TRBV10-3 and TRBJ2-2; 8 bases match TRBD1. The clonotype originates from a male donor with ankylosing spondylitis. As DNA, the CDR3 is TGTGCCATCGGACAGGGCGAAGAGAACGGGGAGCTGTTTTTT. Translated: CAIGQGEENGELFF.